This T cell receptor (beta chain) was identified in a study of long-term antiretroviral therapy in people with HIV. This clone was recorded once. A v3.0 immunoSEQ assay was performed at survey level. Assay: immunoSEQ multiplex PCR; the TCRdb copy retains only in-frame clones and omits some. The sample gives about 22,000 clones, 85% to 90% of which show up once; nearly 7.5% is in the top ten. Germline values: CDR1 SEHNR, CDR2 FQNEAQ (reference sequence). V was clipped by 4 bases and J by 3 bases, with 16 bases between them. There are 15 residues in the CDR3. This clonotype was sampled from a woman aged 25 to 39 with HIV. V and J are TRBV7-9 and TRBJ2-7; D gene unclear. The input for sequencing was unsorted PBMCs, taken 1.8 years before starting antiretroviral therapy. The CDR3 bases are TGTGCCAGCAGCTCCCGCGGACGTTTCTTCTACGAGCAGTACGTC. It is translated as CASSSRGRFFYEQYV.